The 16 T cell receptor beta chains below were found in one sample sequenced in a study of T cell responses to AZD1222 COVID-19 vaccine. Repertoires were generated with immunoSEQ multiplex PCR, while TCRdb's copy carries only in-frame clones and drops some. The table records around 160,000 clones, around four fifths of them present only once. The material sequenced was peripheral blood, taken on day 0 of MenACWY control vaccination. The receptors here all came from an adult in good health.

This sequence joins TRBV7-8 and TRBJ2-1; D is perhaps TRBD1 (6 bases). Germline CDR1 is SGHVS and CDR2 is FQNEAQ. Trimming pared 6 bases from V and 7 bases from J, leaving 13 bases between. The CDR3 totals 13 residues. CDR3 amino acids: CASREGTPNEQFF. The CDR3 DNA reads as TGTGCCAGCAGAGAGGGGACACCGAATGAGCAGTTCTTC. Full variable domain (missing parts from reference TRBV7-8 and TRBJ2-1): GAGVSQSPRYKVAKRGQDVALRCDPISGHVSLFWYQQALGQGPEFLTYFQNEAQLDKSGLPSDRFFAERPEGSVSTLKIQRTQQEDSAVYLCASREGTPNEQFFGPGTRLTVL.

This chain joins TRBV29-1 and TRBJ2-3; a possible D gene is TRBD2 (5 bases). The CDR3 sequence is 12 residues long. Per germline, CDR1 SQVTM and CDR2 ANQGSEA. The V end lost 6 bases, the J end lost 7 bases, and 14 bases lay between the germline ends. CDR3 bases: TGCAGCGTGGAAATCACTAGTAATACGCAGTATTTT. This translates into CSVEITSNTQYF.

In this sample, this clone turned up once. This chain connects TRBV9 to TRBJ1-1; D gene uncertain. Per germline, CDR1 SGDLS and CDR2 YYNGEE. CDR3 length: 15 residues. With 0 bases removed from V and 0 bases from J, the gap between germline ends came to 9 bases. CDR3 nucleotide sequence: TGTGCCAGCAGCGTAGATCAAGTTATGAACACTGAAGCTTTCTTT. Translated, it gives CASSVDQVMNTEAFF.

The chain is built from TRBV3-1 (or the pseudogene TRBV3-2) and TRBJ2-7; D possibly corresponds to TRBD1 (5 bases). Trimming cost V 2 bases and J 6 bases, with 14 bases left between them. The germline gives CDR1 LGHDT, CDR2 YNNKEL (reference sequence). This CDR3 is built from 14 residues. The CDR3 region has the DNA TGTGCCAGCAGCCAAATTATAACAGGTCTCGAGCAGTACTTC. Protein product: CASSQIITGLEQYF.

As to this clone: This same CDR3 is encoded by further DNA sequences in the sample. CDR3 amino acids: CASSMGQPNTEAFF. Written as DNA, the CDR3 is TGTGCCAGTAGTATGGGACAGCCAAACACTGAAGCTTTCTTT. The chain employs TRBV19 and TRBJ1-1; 7 bases fit TRBD1. This CDR3 comprises 14 residues. The ends lost 3 bases at V and 2 bases at J; junction bases unmatched: 3. The germline V gene has CDR1 LNHDA and CDR2 SQIVND (reference sequence).

The V and J genes are TRBV15 and TRBJ2-7, with TRBD1 identical over 7 bases. The CDR3 spans 15 residues. V was clipped by 3 bases and J by 2 bases; unmatched bases: 7. Germline loops: CDR1 LNHNV, CDR2 YYDKDF (reference sequence). DNA for the CDR3: TGTGCCACCAGCAGGTGGGCAGGGGGTGCCTACGAGCAGTACTTC. Protein product: CATSRWAGGAYEQYF.

The chain recombines TRBV9 with TRBJ1-3, with 7 bases matching TRBD1. The CDR3 loop spans 15 amino acids. J was trimmed by 8 bases and V by 0 bases; bases with no gene match: 8. Germline assignment: CDR1 SGDLS and CDR2 YYNGEE. CDR3 sequence: CASSVGAGGGDTIYF. CDR3 nucleotides: TGTGCCAGCAGCGTAGGAGCAGGGGGAGGGGACACCATATATTTT.

The chain joins TRBV12-3 or TRBV12-4 to TRBJ1-5; unclear D gene. CDR3 length equals 12 residues. The ends were cut back, 1 base at V and 5 bases at J, with 3 bases in the middle. CDR3 sequence reads: CASSLDYQPQHF. CDR3 bases: TGTGCCAGCAGTTTAGACTATCAGCCCCAGCATTTT.

J is TRBJ1-5 and V is TRBV6-2 or TRBV6-3; a weak D match, TRBD1 (5 bases). Germline loops: CDR1 MNHEY, CDR2 SVGEGT. Trimming took 6 bases from V and 4 from J, leaving 16 bases between them. This CDR3 has 15 amino acids. As DNA, the CDR3 is TGTGCCAGCAGCGACAGTTTGACACTAAATCAGCCCCAGCATTTT. This gives the protein CASSDSLTLNQPQHF.

The chain uses TRBV13 and TRBJ2-2; 11 bases are a match to TRBD2. The germline CDR1 and CDR2 sequences are PRHDT and FYEKMQ (reference sequence). CDR3 length: 17 amino acids. The V segment lost 5 bases and the J segment 0 bases; nucleotides outside the gene matches: 5. The CDR3 DNA reads TGTGCCAGCAGCCCCAGGACTAGCGGGTCGAACACCGGGGAGCTGTTTTTT. Translated, it gives CASSPRTSGSNTGELFF. Full variable domain (outside the CDR3, taken from reference TRBV13 and TRBJ2-2): AAGVIQSPRHLIKEKRETATLKCYPIPRHDTVYWYQQGPGQDPQFLISFYEKMQSDKGSIPDRFSAQQFSDYHSELNMSSLELGDSALYFCASSPRTSGSNTGELFFGEGSRLTVL.

The V gene is TRBV7-8, the J gene TRBJ1-4; TRBD1 matches 11 bases. This CDR3 is 14 amino acids long. The germline V gene encodes CDR1 SGHVS and CDR2 FQNEAQ. The junction had 0 bases not matched to a gene; V was cut back by 1 base and J by 8 bases. The DNA for the CDR3 is TGTGCCAGCAGCTTAGGGGACAGGGGGGAAAAACTGTTTTTT. This gives the protein CASSLGDRGEKLFF.

This clone was counted at least ten times. The chain is built from TRBV6-5 and TRBJ2-7, with 10 bases that match TRBD2. V lost 2 bases, J lost 2 bases, and 3 bases stayed unmatched. The CDR3 is 15 residues long. CDR1 is MNHEY, CDR2 SVGAGI, per germline. DNA of the CDR3: TGTGCCAGCAGTTACCTTGGGACTAGCGCCTACGAGCAGTACTTC. It encodes CASSYLGTSAYEQYF.

At least ten counts were recorded for this clone. The chain joins TRBV18 to TRBJ2-2; D remains ambiguous. Germline V gives CDR1 KGHSH, CDR2 LQKENI. V dropped 6 bases and J dropped 2 bases, with 16 bases sitting between them. CDR3 size: 16 residues. The CDR3 region is CASSDQDPANTGELFF. In DNA form, the CDR3 reads TGTGCCAGCTCGGACCAAGATCCAGCTAACACCGGGGAGCTGTTTTTT.

The chain carries TRBV4-1 and TRBJ1-2; D remains unclear. Trimming cost V 5 bases and J 6 bases, with 16 bases left between them. This CDR3 has 14 residues. Germline V gene lookup returns CDR1 MGHRA and CDR2 YSYEKL. In DNA form, the CDR3 reads TGCGCCAGCAGCGATTCGATGGTTCCGGATGGCTACACCTTC. This codes for CASSDSMVPDGYTF.

V is TRBV9 and J is TRBJ1-3; D unclear. This CDR3 comprises 14 residues. Germline V gene sequence: CDR1 SGDLS, CDR2 YYNGEE. V lost 1 base and J lost 0, with 5 bases in between. The CDR3, as DNA: TGTGCCAGCAGCGTACAGGACTCTGGAAACACCATATATTTT. Its protein is CASSVQDSGNTIYF.

The rearrangement uses TRBV10-1 and TRBJ2-2, with a weak D call TRBD2 (6 bases). V gave up 4 bases and J gave up 9 bases, with 12 bases separating them. CDR3 size: 13 residues. Germline values: CDR1 WNHNN, CDR2 SYGVQD (reference sequence). Here the CDR3 reads CASSVGGSRELFF. The CDR3 DNA reads TGCGCCAGCAGTGTCGGGGGATCGAGGGAGCTGTTTTTT.